Presented here are 31 T cell receptor beta chains from one specimen sequenced in a study of cytomegalovirus exposure and HLA in healthy donors (TCRdb year 2017). The method was the immunoSEQ multiplex PCR assay. The multiplex PCR relied on a mix of 60 forward primers for TCR Vbeta segments and 13 reverse primers for TCR Jbeta segments. This immuneACCESS table, as held by TCRdb, lists in-frame sequences with V and J called but not all clones. Of the missing ones, under half trace to an unresolved V gene in checked studies; the others have no known cause. Recorded for this sample are tens of thousands of clones; 84% of them occurred a single time. Together, the top ten hold 3.6% of the sample. Sequencing was performed on PBMCs. The receptor set was obtained from a woman aged 18 to 35 in good health and CMV-seronegative.

The gene calls are TRBV6-1 and TRBJ2-1, with TRBD2 matching over 10 bases. Germline assignment: CDR1 MNHNS and CDR2 SASEGT. CDR3 length equals 15 residues. After removal of 2 bases from V and 8 bases from J, the junction contained 6 bases not matched to a gene. The CDR3 protein is CASSETSGVPHEQFF. The CDR3 nucleotides read TGTGCCAGCAGTGAAACTAGCGGGGTTCCCCATGAGCAGTTCTTC.

V and J are TRBV29-1 and TRBJ2-2; the match to TRBD2 covers 7 bases. The CDR3 loop spans 14 amino acids. V dropped 5 bases and J dropped 7; count of bases not matched to a gene: 10. Per the germline V gene, CDR1 is SQVTM and CDR2 is ANQGSEA. The CDR3 DNA follows: TGCAGCGTTTTTCACCCGGGGAGGGGCGGGGAGCTGTTTTTT. It specifies CSVFHPGRGGELFF.

The chain is built from TRBV5-1 and TRBJ1-5, with 9 bases that match TRBD1. CDR1 and CDR2 (germline): SGHRS, YFSETQ. The CDR3 is made up of 14 amino acids. The ends lost 4 bases at V and 4 bases at J; junction bases unmatched: 3. CDR3 bases: TGCGCCAGCAGCGATGGGACAGGGAATCAGCCCCAGCATTTT. Translated: CASSDGTGNQPQHF.

The rearrangement joins TRBV5-4 to TRBJ2-7; 8 bases fit TRBD1. The CDR3 runs 15 residues. Trimming cost V 2 bases and J 2 bases; bases outside gene matches: 6. CDR1 SGHNT and CDR2 YYREEE come from the germline V gene (reference sequence). The CDR3 protein is CASSLQGVKAYEQYF. CDR3 nucleotides: TGTGCCAGCAGCTTACAGGGGGTAAAGGCCTACGAGCAGTACTTC.

This chain connects TRBV7-9 to TRBJ1-1; possibly TRBD1 for D (6 bases). The CDR3 has 16 amino acids. Germline V gives CDR1 SEHNR, CDR2 FQNEAQ (reference sequence). V lost 10 bases and J lost 0, with 21 bases in between. The CDR3 sequence: CATIYRAREMNTEAFF. The CDR3 nucleotides are TGTGCCACAATCTACAGGGCACGAGAGATGAACACTGAAGCTTTCTTT.

A word on this clone: The junction shows a germline mismatch at one end, possibly a read error. The V and J genes are TRBV11-2 and TRBJ2-7; D is unclear. The germline V gene has CDR1 SGHAT and CDR2 FQNNGV. The CDR3 has 12 amino acids. The chain's CDR3 is CASSLVTYEQYF. The CDR3 region has the DNA TGTGCCAGTAGCTTAGTCACCTACGAGCAGTACTTC. Full variable domain (remainder filled in from reference TRBV11-2 and TRBJ2-7): EAGVAQSPRYKIIEKRQSVAFWCNPISGHATLYWYQQILGQGPKLLIQFQNNGVVDDSQLPKDRFSAERLKGVDSTLKIQPAKLEDSAVYLCASSLVTYEQYFGPGTRLTVT.

The V gene is TRBV7-9, the J gene TRBJ2-7; 11 bases match TRBD1. Germline V CDR1 and CDR2: SEHNR, FQNEAQ (reference sequence). V was clipped by 5 bases and J by 4 bases; unmatched bases: 7. The CDR3 sequence is 15 residues long. The CDR3 region has the DNA TGTGCCAGCAGCGCACTGGACAGGGGGCTTTACGAGCAGTACTTC. As protein: CASSALDRGLYEQYF.

The chain couples TRBV4-1 to TRBJ2-1; TRBD2 matches 13 bases. The V and J ends lost 0 bases and 0 bases, in that order; junction bases with no gene match: 11. The CDR3 length is 21 residues. Germline V lookup: CDR1 MGHRA, CDR2 YSYEKL. This CDR3 is CASSQEPAGTSGTSSYNEQFF. CDR3 DNA sequence: TGCGCCAGCAGCCAAGAACCGGCGGGGACTAGCGGGACGAGCTCCTACAATGAGCAGTTCTTC.

The CDR3 reads CASSAPRATGGPGNEQFF. DNA of the CDR3: TGTGCCAGCAGCGCCCCAAGAGCTACGGGGGGGCCTGGGAATGAGCAGTTCTTC. The chain carries TRBV9 and TRBJ2-1, with TRBD2 matching 8 bases. J gave up 7 bases and V 3 bases, and 18 bases lay outside the gene matches. CDR3 length: 18 residues. CDR1 is SGDLS and CDR2 is YYNGEE in the germline V gene.

J is TRBJ2-1 and V is TRBV7-6; TRBD2 matches 8 bases. This CDR3 region has 14 residues. The germline CDR1 and CDR2 sequences are SGHVS and FNYEAQ. V trimming: 5 bases; J trimming: 8 bases; junction bases outside the gene matches: 8. CDR3 coding DNA: TGTGCCAGCAGCCCCGGGGGACTAGAGGATGAGCAGTTCTTC. Protein sequence: CASSPGGLEDEQFF.

The CDR3 protein is CASSPQGARQPQHF. The CDR3 coding sequence is TGTGCCAGCAGCCCACAGGGGGCGAGGCAGCCCCAGCATTTT. The rearrangement joins TRBV6-1 to TRBJ1-5, with TRBD1 identical over 9 bases. CDR1 is MNHNS and CDR2 is SASEGT in the germline V gene. V was clipped by 6 bases and J by 7 bases; unmatched bases: 7. The CDR3 loop spans 14 amino acids.

The V gene is TRBV27, the J gene TRBJ2-7, with 7 bases that match TRBD2. The CDR3 is made up of 15 amino acids. J gave up 2 bases and V 0 bases, and 4 bases lay outside the gene matches. From germline, CDR1 is MNHEY and CDR2 SMNVEV (reference sequence). CDR3 residues: CASSLSGLAAYEQYF. The DNA of the CDR3 is TGTGCCAGCAGTTTATCGGGGCTAGCGGCCTACGAGCAGTACTTC.

The chain carries TRBV6-1 and TRBJ1-5; D not certain. This CDR3 contains 15 residues. The V end lost 3 bases, the J end lost 7 bases, and 16 bases lay between the germline ends. Germline CDR1 MNHNS, CDR2 SASEGT. This chain's CDR3 is CASSERGWKGQPQHF. The CDR3 nucleotides read TGTGCCAGCAGTGAGAGAGGGTGGAAAGGCCAGCCCCAGCATTTT.

Written as DNA, the CDR3 is TGTGCCAGTAGTACCCAGGACAGGGGTTTCATGAACACTGAAGCTTTCTTT. Protein sequence: CASSTQDRGFMNTEAFF. The chain recombines TRBV19 with TRBJ1-1; 9 bases match TRBD1. Unmatched junction bases numbered 9, after V lost 4 bases and J lost 0 bases. Germline lookup yields CDR1 LNHDA and CDR2 SQIVND (reference sequence). The CDR3 runs to 17 residues.

J is TRBJ1-3 and V is TRBV7-9; no clear D. Trimming shortened V by 1 base and J by 2 bases, and 15 bases separated the two germline ends. Per the germline V gene, CDR1 is SEHNR and CDR2 is FQNEAQ (reference sequence). This CDR3 is built from 17 residues. The CDR3: CASSLDRGRTAGNTIYF. The CDR3 bases are TGTGCCAGCAGCTTAGATCGGGGAAGGACTGCTGGAAACACCATATATTTT.

This sequence joins TRBV5-1 and TRBJ2-7; TRBD2 might be the D (6 bases). Looked up from germline, CDR1 is SGHRS and CDR2 is YFSETQ. This CDR3 is 15 amino acids long. Trimming removed 0 bases from V and 5 bases from J, with 15 bases in between. The CDR3 loop reads CASSLAGLLGDEQYF. The DNA of the CDR3 is TGCGCCAGCAGCTTGGCCGGACTACTCGGTGACGAGCAGTACTTC.

The table lists this clone with a count of one. This chain connects TRBV5-4 to TRBJ2-1, with unresolved D. With 4 bases removed from V and 8 bases from J, the gap between germline ends came to 10 bases. This CDR3 contains 12 residues. Germline-derived CDR1 and CDR2 are SGHNT and YYREEE (reference sequence). DNA for the CDR3: TGTGCCAGCAGCCTCAGATACGATGAGCAGTTCTTC. It is translated as CASSLRYDEQFF.

V is TRBV21-1 and J is TRBJ1-5; the table's D call, TRBD1, was not checked against the DNA. TRBV21-1 counts as a pseudogene. The CDR3 has 15 residues. The CDR3 here is CASDPYRVLDQPQHF. The DNA for the CDR3 is TGTGCCAGCGACCCCTACAGGGTTTTAGATCAGCCCCAGCATTTT.

This chain links TRBV30 with TRBJ2-5, with 8 bases that match TRBD2. The CDR3 totals 14 residues. Germline CDR1 is GTSNPN and CDR2 is SVGIG (reference sequence). Germline trimming cut 4 bases from V and 1 base from J; bases unmatched to any gene: 5. CDR3 sequence (DNA): TGTGCCTGGAAACGACTAGCGTCCCAAGAGACCCAGTACTTC. This codes for CAWKRLASQETQYF.

The chain uses TRBV28 and TRBJ2-3, with 7 positions matching TRBD2. CDR1 is MDHEN, CDR2 SYDVKM, per germline. The CDR3 contains 15 residues. V lost 5 bases, J lost 1 base, and 6 bases stayed unmatched. CDR3 bases: TGTGCCAGCAGTCAACCGGCGGGGGGCACAGATACGCAGTATTTT. This sequence encodes CASSQPAGGTDTQYF.

This chain joins TRBV19 and TRBJ1-5; TRBD1 is a possible D gene (5 bases). The V end lost 3 bases, the J end lost 3 bases, and 9 bases lay between the germline ends. The germline V gene encodes CDR1 LNHDA and CDR2 SQIVND (reference sequence). The CDR3 has 14 amino acids. The CDR3 nucleotides read TGTGCCAGTAGTATCGGGGGTAACAATCAGCCCCAGCATTTT. The encoded protein is CASSIGGNNQPQHF.

The V call is TRBV28, the J call TRBJ1-4; D is uncertain. V was clipped by 0 bases and J by 1 base, with 15 bases between them. The CDR3 has 18 residues. Germline CDR1 and CDR2: MDHEN and SYDVKM. The CDR3 DNA sequence: TGTGCCAGCAGTTTATGGTTCGGTGGAACAGTAACTAATGAAAAACTGTTTTTT. Protein: CASSLWFGGTVTNEKLFF.

The chain combines TRBV27 with TRBJ2-7, with D possibly matching TRBD2 (7 bases). The CDR3 contains 14 residues. V gave up 8 bases and J gave up 0 bases, with 14 bases separating them. Germline CDR1 and CDR2: MNHEY and SMNVEV (reference sequence). This CDR3 reads CASRRGGSSYEQYF. CDR3 in DNA: TGTGCCAGCCGGAGGGGGGGCTCCTCCTACGAGCAGTACTTC.

The chain employs TRBV5-1 and TRBJ2-3; TRBD2 agrees at 13 bases. The CDR3 consists of 16 residues. V lost 5 bases and J lost 0; bases outside the gene matches: 3. Germline assignment: CDR1 SGHRS and CDR2 YFSETQ. The CDR3 spells CASRTSGGASTDTQYF. Written as DNA, the CDR3 is TGCGCCAGCAGAACTAGCGGGGGGGCCAGCACAGATACGCAGTATTTT.

V usage is TRBV7-2 and J usage is TRBJ2-1, with 7 bases identical to TRBD2. This CDR3 contains 18 residues. Germline values: CDR1 SGHTA, CDR2 FQGNSA. V lost 0 bases to trimming and J lost 2 bases; unmatched junction nucleotides: 10. CDR3 nucleotide sequence: TGTGCCAGCAGCTTAGCGGTCGTGACTAGCCACCCCTACAATGAGCAGTTCTTC. It is translated as CASSLAVVTSHPYNEQFF.

A note on this clone: One junction end disagrees with the germline gene, perhaps due to a read error. The rearrangement uses TRBV10-3 and TRBJ1-5; tentatively, D is TRBD1 (6 bases). Germline-derived CDR1 and CDR2 are ENHRY and SYGVKD. The CDR3 loop spans 16 amino acids. Here the CDR3 reads CAISESRTDSNQPQNF. The CDR3 coding sequence is TGTGCCATCAGTGAGTCTCGGACAGATAGCAATCAGCCCCAGAATTTT.

This clone was observed a handful of times. This chain links TRBV27 with TRBJ2-7; tentative D call: TRBD2 (6 bases). From germline, CDR1 is MNHEY and CDR2 SMNVEV (reference sequence). The germline V and J ends were trimmed by 2 bases and 4 bases, with 15 bases remaining between them. The CDR3 is 15 amino acids. This chain's CDR3 is CASSLTGFGGYEQYF. CDR3 nucleotides: TGTGCCAGCAGTTTAACGGGGTTTGGGGGGTACGAGCAGTACTTC.

J is TRBJ2-5 and V is TRBV27; 15 bases map to TRBD2. Germline CDR1 and CDR2: MNHEY and SMNVEV (reference sequence). V trimming: 4 bases; J trimming: 5 bases; junction bases outside the gene matches: 5. CDR3 length: 16 amino acids. CDR3 nucleotide sequence: TGTGCCAGCAGTTCCGGACTAGCGGGAGGGGGGGAGACCCAGTACTTC. Residues: CASSSGLAGGGETQYF.

V gene TRBV7-7 combines with J gene TRBJ2-5, with a weak D call TRBD2 (7 bases). Germline values: CDR1 SSHAT, CDR2 FNYEAQ (reference sequence). V was shortened by 6 bases and J by 5 bases, with 13 bases between the two germline ends. The CDR3 consists of 13 residues. In DNA, the CDR3 is TGTGCCAGCAGTAAGGGGGGGATGGAGACCCAGTACTTC. It specifies CASSKGGMETQYF.

The chain couples TRBV7-8 to TRBJ2-3, with D uncertain. This CDR3 is built from 13 residues. Germline-derived CDR1 and CDR2 are SGHVS and FQNEAQ. V was clipped by 5 bases and J by 7 bases, with 13 bases between them. This CDR3 is CASSNLGGNTQYF. DNA of the CDR3: TGTGCCAGCAGCAACCTAGGCGGCAATACGCAGTATTTT. The whole variable domain, remainder taken from reference TRBV7-8 and TRBJ2-3, is GAGVSQSPRYKVAKRGQDVALRCDPISGHVSLFWYQQALGQGPEFLTYFQNEAQLDKSGLPSDRFFAERPEGSVSTLKIQRTQQEDSAVYLCASSNLGGNTQYFGPGTRLTVL.

The J gene is TRBJ1-5, the V gene TRBV15; D is possibly TRBD1 (6 bases). The CDR3 length is 14 residues. With 5 bases removed from V and 4 bases from J, the gap between germline ends came to 12 bases. CDR1 is LNHNV and CDR2 is YYDKDF in the germline V gene (reference sequence). The CDR3 DNA sequence: TGTGCCACCAGCCCCGGCAGGGGAAATCAGCCCCAGCATTTT. Its protein product is CATSPGRGNQPQHF.